This is a list of T cell receptor beta chains from one sample in a study of blood T cell repertoires in COVID-19. Assay: immunoSEQ multiplex PCR; the TCRdb copy retains only in-frame clones and omits some. The table records about 150,000 clones, 80% of them present only once. Sequenced sample: peripheral blood. These receptor sequences come from a man aged 60-69 years with acute or convalescent COVID-19. The CDR3 runs from the conserved cysteine through the conserved F or W. Fields, in order: J gene, clone size, D gene, CDR3 length, V gene, CDR3 protein, CDR3 DNA. The D gene is left open where the match is weak. Expanded clones are given a class, and other clones once, few, many or no size at all.

J gene: TRBJ1-5; clone size: .; D gene: .; CDR3 length: 13; V gene: TRBV7-3; CDR3 protein: CASSGRGGKPQHF; CDR3 DNA: TGTGCCAGCAGCGGTAGGGGGGGTAAGCCCCAGCATTTT
J gene: TRBJ2-2; clone size: .; D gene: TRBD2; CDR3 length: 16; V gene: TRBV11-3; CDR3 protein: CASSPGLAGATGELFF; CDR3 DNA: TGTGCCAGCAGCCCCGGACTAGCGGGAGCCACCGGGGAGCTGTTTTTT
J gene: TRBJ2-3; clone size: .; D gene: TRBD2; CDR3 length: 16; V gene: TRBV5-8; CDR3 protein: CASDGGPGGSTDTQYF; CDR3 DNA: TGTGCCAGCGACGGAGGACCCGGGGGGTCCACAGATACGCAGTATTTT
J gene: TRBJ2-2; clone size: .; D gene: TRBD2; CDR3 length: 15; V gene: TRBV6-4; CDR3 protein: CARTPSGTNTGELFF; CDR3 DNA: TGTGCCAGGACTCCTAGCGGCACGAACACCGGGGAGCTGTTTTTT
J gene: TRBJ1-5; clone size: .; D gene: .; CDR3 length: 14; V gene: TRBV28; CDR3 protein: CASSPDSTNQPQHF; CDR3 DNA: TGTGCCAGCAGTCCCGACAGCACCAATCAGCCCCAGCATTTT
J gene: TRBJ2-1; clone size: .; D gene: TRBD2; CDR3 length: 17; V gene: TRBV19; CDR3 protein: CASSIDLSGAAGNEQFF; CDR3 DNA: TGTGCCAGTAGTATAGATCTGAGCGGGGCGGCGGGCAATGAGCAGTTCTTC
J gene: TRBJ2-5; clone size: once; D gene: TRBD2; CDR3 length: 15; V gene: TRBV15; CDR3 protein: CATSRDRGRGRAQYF; CDR3 DNA: TGTGCCACCAGCAGAGATCGAGGCCGCGGGAGGGCCCAGTACTTC
J gene: TRBJ2-7; clone size: .; D gene: TRBD1; CDR3 length: 16; V gene: TRBV6-1; CDR3 protein: CASSGVRQGSSYEQYF; CDR3 DNA: TGTGCCAGCAGTGGGGTCAGACAGGGCTCCTCCTACGAGCAGTACTTC
J gene: TRBJ1-2; clone size: .; D gene: TRBD1; CDR3 length: 14; V gene: TRBV10-3; CDR3 protein: CAIRRQGTNYGYTF; CDR3 DNA: TGTGCCATCAGGCGACAGGGAACGAACTATGGCTACACCTTC
J gene: TRBJ1-3; clone size: once; D gene: .; CDR3 length: 14; V gene: TRBV7-8; CDR3 protein: CASSSRGSGNTIYF; CDR3 DNA: TGTGCCAGCAGCTCGCGGGGTTCTGGAAACACCATATATTTT
J gene: TRBJ2-1; clone size: .; D gene: TRBD2; CDR3 length: 11; V gene: TRBV19; CDR3 protein: CASSIGTREFF; CDR3 DNA: TGTGCCAGTAGTATCGGGACTAGAGAGTTCTTC
J gene: TRBJ1-5; clone size: .; D gene: TRBD1; CDR3 length: 15; V gene: TRBV27; CDR3 protein: CASRPGQGGNQPQHF; CDR3 DNA: TGTGCCAGCAGACCCGGACAGGGAGGCAATCAGCCCCAGCATTTT
J gene: TRBJ1-1; clone size: .; D gene: TRBD1; CDR3 length: 14; V gene: TRBV5-1; CDR3 protein: CASSLGQGGTEAFF; CDR3 DNA: TGCGCCAGCAGTCTCGGACAGGGCGGGACTGAAGCTTTCTTT
J gene: TRBJ1-5; clone size: .; D gene: TRBD1; CDR3 length: 15; V gene: TRBV19; CDR3 protein: CASSPQGSSNQPQHF; CDR3 DNA: TGTGCCAGTAGTCCACAGGGGAGTAGCAATCAGCCCCAGCATTTT
J gene: TRBJ2-7; clone size: few; D gene: .; CDR3 length: 12; V gene: TRBV21-1; CDR3 protein: CASSNIGSQEDF; CDR3 DNA: TGTGCCAGCAGCAATATCGGGTCTCAGGAGGACTTC
J gene: TRBJ2-3; clone size: .; D gene: TRBD2; CDR3 length: 15; V gene: TRBV7-2; CDR3 protein: CASSLVTAGGNTQYF; CDR3 DNA: TGTGCCAGCAGCTTAGTGACAGCGGGGGGAAATACGCAGTATTTT
J gene: TRBJ2-1; clone size: few; D gene: .; CDR3 length: 18; V gene: TRBV28; CDR3 protein: CASSSPPGVGLAYNEQFF; CDR3 DNA: TGTGCCAGCAGTTCCCCTCCGGGGGTCGGGTTAGCCTACAATGAGCAGTTCTTC
J gene: TRBJ2-7; clone size: .; D gene: .; CDR3 length: 14; V gene: TRBV20-1; CDR3 protein: CSASQLPLGDEQYF; CDR3 DNA: TGCAGTGCTAGTCAACTCCCTCTGGGCGACGAGCAGTACTTC
J gene: TRBJ1-6; clone size: .; D gene: .; CDR3 length: 13; V gene: TRBV10-3; CDR3 protein: CAISYSEGSPLHF; CDR3 DNA: TGTGCCATCAGTTACAGTGAAGGCTCACCCCTCCACTTT
J gene: TRBJ2-5; clone size: .; D gene: TRBD1; CDR3 length: 15; V gene: TRBV2; CDR3 protein: CASSEVQGVTKTQYF; CDR3 DNA: TGTGCCAGCAGTGAAGTGCAGGGGGTCACAAAGACCCAGTACTTC
J gene: TRBJ2-7; clone size: .; D gene: .; CDR3 length: 16; V gene: TRBV6-5; CDR3 protein: CASSYGGALLSYEQYF; CDR3 DNA: TGTGCCAGCAGTTACGGGGGGGCTCTCCTCTCCTACGAGCAGTACTTC
J gene: TRBJ2-1; clone size: few; D gene: TRBD1; CDR3 length: 13; V gene: TRBV28; CDR3 protein: CASSDTGANEQFF; CDR3 DNA: TGTGCCAGCAGTGATACAGGGGCCAATGAGCAGTTCTTC
J gene: TRBJ1-4; clone size: .; D gene: .; CDR3 length: 15; V gene: TRBV5-1; CDR3 protein: CASSLGIGRNEKLFF; CDR3 DNA: TGCGCCAGCAGCCTGGGCATTGGCCGTAATGAAAAACTGTTTTTT
J gene: TRBJ1-5; clone size: .; D gene: .; CDR3 length: 13; V gene: TRBV18; CDR3 protein: CASSTDTPKTQHF; CDR3 DNA: TGTGCCAGCTCAACCGACACCCCTAAGACCCAGCATTTT
J gene: TRBJ2-7; clone size: .; D gene: TRBD1; CDR3 length: 13; V gene: TRBV5-1; CDR3 protein: CASSWDRSYEQYF; CDR3 DNA: TGCGCCAGCAGCTGGGACAGATCCTACGAGCAGTACTTC
J gene: TRBJ1-6; clone size: .; D gene: TRBD1; CDR3 length: 15; V gene: TRBV18; CDR3 protein: CASSPGQLYNSPLHF; CDR3 DNA: TGTGCCAGCTCACCGGGACAGCTCTATAATTCACCCCTCCACTTT
J gene: TRBJ2-7; clone size: .; D gene: .; CDR3 length: 15; V gene: TRBV19; CDR3 protein: CASSSYRVSTYEQYF; CDR3 DNA: TGTGCCAGTAGTAGCTACAGGGTGTCAACCTACGAGCAGTACTTC
J gene: TRBJ1-3; clone size: .; D gene: .; CDR3 length: 19; V gene: TRBV4-3; CDR3 protein: CASSQSRKIGPSSGNTIYF; CDR3 DNA: TGCGCCAGCAGCCAATCGAGGAAGATAGGTCCGAGCTCAGGAAACACCATATATTTT
J gene: TRBJ2-7; clone size: .; D gene: .; CDR3 length: 15; V gene: TRBV9; CDR3 protein: CASSVATGSTYEQYF; CDR3 DNA: TGTGCCAGCAGCGTAGCTACAGGGTCAACCTACGAGCAGTACTTC
J gene: TRBJ2-7; clone size: .; D gene: TRBD1; CDR3 length: 15; V gene: TRBV11-2; CDR3 protein: CASSATGTGRVEQYF; CDR3 DNA: TGTGCCAGCAGCGCGACCGGGACAGGGCGGGTCGAGCAGTACTTC
J gene: TRBJ2-3; clone size: .; D gene: TRBD1; CDR3 length: 15; V gene: TRBV24-1; CDR3 protein: CATSDETGGTDTQYF; CDR3 DNA: TGTGCCACCAGTGATGAGACAGGGGGCACAGATACGCAGTATTTT
J gene: TRBJ1-5; clone size: .; D gene: TRBD1; CDR3 length: 13; V gene: TRBV19; CDR3 protein: CASSQGGNQPQHF; CDR3 DNA: TGTGCCAGTAGTCAGGGGGGCAATCAGCCCCAGCATTTT
J gene: TRBJ1-2; clone size: .; D gene: .; CDR3 length: 14; V gene: TRBV12-2; CDR3 protein: CASRPRGRRHGYTF; CDR3 DNA: TGTGCAAGTCGCCCTCGAGGACGGAGGCATGGCTACACCTTC
J gene: TRBJ1-1; clone size: few; D gene: .; CDR3 length: 14; V gene: TRBV5-1; CDR3 protein: CASSSDTFGTEAFF; CDR3 DNA: TGCGCCAGCAGCTCGGACACCTTTGGCACTGAAGCTTTCTTT
J gene: TRBJ1-5; clone size: .; D gene: TRBD1; CDR3 length: 14; V gene: TRBV7-2; CDR3 protein: CASSLSNRGQPQHF; CDR3 DNA: TGTGCCAGCAGCTTATCCAACAGGGGTCAGCCCCAGCATTTT
J gene: TRBJ2-1; clone size: .; D gene: TRBD2; CDR3 length: 17; V gene: TRBV7-3; CDR3 protein: CASSLRRSSGGDNEQFF; CDR3 DNA: TGTGCCAGCAGCTTAAGAAGGTCTAGCGGGGGGGACAATGAGCAGTTCTTC
J gene: TRBJ2-3; clone size: .; D gene: TRBD2; CDR3 length: 15; V gene: TRBV7-2; CDR3 protein: CASTLSGREADTQYF; CDR3 DNA: TGTGCCAGCACCCTTAGCGGGAGGGAAGCAGATACGCAGTATTTT
J gene: TRBJ2-3; clone size: .; D gene: .; CDR3 length: 13; V gene: TRBV24-1; CDR3 protein: CATSGGVPDTQYF; CDR3 DNA: TGTGCCACCAGTGGGGGGGTCCCAGATACGCAGTATTTT
J gene: TRBJ1-4; clone size: .; D gene: TRBD1; CDR3 length: 16; V gene: TRBV5-6; CDR3 protein: CASSSIQGASNEKLFF; CDR3 DNA: TGTGCCAGCAGCTCTATTCAGGGGGCCTCTAATGAAAAACTGTTTTTT
J gene: TRBJ2-5; clone size: .; D gene: .; CDR3 length: 13; V gene: TRBV7-2; CDR3 protein: CASSLQRTGAQYF; CDR3 DNA: TGTGCCAGCAGCCTACAGCGGACCGGGGCCCAGTACTTC
J gene: TRBJ2-1; clone size: .; D gene: TRBD2; CDR3 length: 15; V gene: TRBV7-2; CDR3 protein: CASSLGLAGTNEQFF; CDR3 DNA: TGTGCCAGCAGCTTAGGACTAGCGGGTACCAATGAGCAGTTCTTC
J gene: TRBJ2-3; clone size: .; D gene: .; CDR3 length: 13; V gene: TRBV7-9; CDR3 protein: CASSPGVADTQYF; CDR3 DNA: TGTGCCAGCAGCCCAGGGGTTGCAGATACGCAGTATTTT
J gene: TRBJ1-2; clone size: many; D gene: TRBD1; CDR3 length: 15; V gene: TRBV6-2/TRBV6-3; CDR3 protein: CASSYDRGAIYGYTF; CDR3 DNA: TGTGCCAGCAGTTACGACAGGGGAGCCATCTATGGCTACACCTTC
J gene: TRBJ2-7; clone size: .; D gene: TRBD1; CDR3 length: 15; V gene: TRBV4-3; CDR3 protein: CASSQEPGGSYEQYF; CDR3 DNA: TGCGCCAGCAGCCAAGAACCAGGGGGCTCCTACGAGCAGTACTTC
J gene: TRBJ2-1; clone size: few; D gene: TRBD2; CDR3 length: 15; V gene: TRBV24-1; CDR3 protein: CATSGGASGYNEQFF; CDR3 DNA: TGTGCCACCAGCGGGGGGGCTAGCGGGTACAATGAGCAGTTCTTC
J gene: TRBJ2-5; clone size: .; D gene: .; CDR3 length: 14; V gene: TRBV11-2; CDR3 protein: CASSLRVAEETQYF; CDR3 DNA: TGTGCCAGCAGCTTAAGAGTAGCGGAAGAGACCCAGTACTTC
J gene: TRBJ1-3; clone size: .; D gene: .; CDR3 length: 18; V gene: TRBV4-2; CDR3 protein: CASSQDTGQSFSGNTIYF; CDR3 DNA: TGTGCCAGCAGCCAAGATACCGGACAGTCTTTCTCTGGAAACACCATATATTTT
J gene: TRBJ2-2; clone size: .; D gene: TRBD2; CDR3 length: 13; V gene: TRBV11-1; CDR3 protein: CASSSSGGRELFF; CDR3 DNA: TGTGCCAGCAGCTCAAGCGGGGGGCGGGAGCTGTTTTTT
J gene: TRBJ2-3; clone size: .; D gene: TRBD2; CDR3 length: 15; V gene: TRBV10-3; CDR3 protein: CAISESMGLSDTQYF; CDR3 DNA: TGTGCCATCAGTGAGTCGATGGGACTATCAGATACGCAGTATTTT
J gene: TRBJ2-3; clone size: .; D gene: .; CDR3 length: 15; V gene: TRBV9; CDR3 protein: CASSVGTSGENTQYF; CDR3 DNA: TGTGCCAGCAGCGTAGGAACTAGTGGGGAAAATACGCAGTATTTT
J gene: TRBJ2-7; clone size: .; D gene: .; CDR3 length: 15; V gene: TRBV5-5; CDR3 protein: CASSLEGDYPSEQYF; CDR3 DNA: TGTGCCAGCAGCTTGGAGGGAGATTACCCGAGTGAGCAGTACTTC
J gene: TRBJ1-2; clone size: .; D gene: TRBD1; CDR3 length: 13; V gene: TRBV5-5; CDR3 protein: CASSFGDSYGYTF; CDR3 DNA: TGTGCCAGCAGCTTTGGGGACAGCTATGGCTACACCTTC
J gene: TRBJ2-7; clone size: .; D gene: TRBD2; CDR3 length: 17; V gene: TRBV15; CDR3 protein: CATSSTTTSGRTHEQYF; CDR3 DNA: TGTGCCACCAGCAGTACAACGACTAGCGGGAGGACCCACGAGCAGTACTTC
J gene: TRBJ2-3; clone size: .; D gene: TRBD2; CDR3 length: 14; V gene: TRBV6-6; CDR3 protein: CASNHGGGTDTQYF; CDR3 DNA: TGTGCCAGCAACCACGGGGGGGGCACAGATACGCAGTATTTT
J gene: TRBJ1-2; clone size: .; D gene: .; CDR3 length: 11; V gene: TRBV9; CDR3 protein: CASSAHGRHTF; CDR3 DNA: TGTGCCAGCAGCGCCCACGGGAGGCACACCTTC
J gene: TRBJ1-2; clone size: .; D gene: TRBD1; CDR3 length: 15; V gene: TRBV6-5; CDR3 protein: CASTTRDRAIYGYTF; CDR3 DNA: TGTGCCAGCACCACCAGGGACAGGGCGATCTATGGCTACACCTTC
J gene: TRBJ1-5; clone size: .; D gene: TRBD1; CDR3 length: 15; V gene: TRBV9; CDR3 protein: CASSAGQGGNQPQHF; CDR3 DNA: TGTGCCAGCAGCGCCGGACAGGGTGGCAATCAGCCCCAGCATTTT
J gene: TRBJ1-2; clone size: .; D gene: TRBD1; CDR3 length: 16; V gene: TRBV3-1/TRBV3-2; CDR3 protein: CASSQVVTGTGGGYTF; CDR3 DNA: TGTGCCAGCAGCCAAGTTGTAACCGGGACAGGGGGTGGCTACACCTTC